The next 30 T cell receptor beta chains were all read from a single sample in a study of T cell responses to AZD1222 COVID-19 vaccine. Data came from immunoSEQ multiplex PCR; TCRdb stores just in-frame clones and leaves some out. The data hold around 180,000 clones, with about 86% observed a single time. This specimen was peripheral blood, taken on day 0 of AZD1222 vaccination. The receptor source for this set is an adult in good health.

J is TRBJ1-5 and V is TRBV6-7; a weak D match, TRBD1 (6 bases). TRBV6-7 is treated as an ORF (open reading frame) with a function not yet certain. The CDR3 is 17 amino acids. The V gene lost 6 bases and the J gene lost 0 bases, with 18 bases spanning the gap. In DNA form, the CDR3 reads TGTGCCAGCAGGCTTCCGGGACATCAAATTAGCAATCAGCCCCAGCATTTT. It specifies CASRLPGHQISNQPQHF.

The chain carries TRBV11-2 and TRBJ2-7; unclear D gene. The CDR3 has 15 residues. The V and J ends lost 1 base and 2 bases respectively, with 12 bases between them. Germline CDR1 is SGHAT and CDR2 is FQNNGV. CDR3 protein: CASSLVYPDPYEQYF. The CDR3, as DNA: TGTGCCAGCAGCTTAGTTTACCCGGACCCCTACGAGCAGTACTTC.

This chain connects TRBV7-9 to TRBJ2-1; no clear D gene. The CDR3 length is 12 residues. The germline gives CDR1 SEHNR, CDR2 FQNEAQ (reference sequence). V was clipped by 3 bases and J by 12 bases, with 12 bases between them. The CDR3 here is CASSFTTDRQFF. The CDR3 bases are TGTGCCAGCAGCTTCACCACAGATAGGCAGTTCTTC.

The chain employs TRBV6-2 or TRBV6-3 and TRBJ1-5; 7 bases align to TRBD1. CDR3 length equals 16 residues. V was pared by 1 base and J by 2 bases, with 5 bases of the junction left unmatched. Per germline, CDR1 MNHEY and CDR2 SVGEGT. CDR3 DNA: TGTGCCAGCAGTTACTTGTCTGGACAGGGCAATCAGCCCCAGCATTTT. Amino acids: CASSYLSGQGNQPQHF.

The chain has TRBV5-1 and TRBJ1-2; 8 positions agree with TRBD1. V shed 3 bases and J 6 bases; nucleotides not matched to a gene: 4. In germline, CDR1 is SGHRS, CDR2 YFSETQ. This CDR3 contains 13 residues. DNA of the CDR3: TGCGCCAGCAGCTCGCAGGGGGCGAATGGCTACACCTTC. Amino acid sequence: CASSSQGANGYTF.

The chain links TRBV2 to TRBJ1-2; D is ambiguous. Germline V CDR1 and CDR2: SNHLY, FYNNEI. Trimming left V 6 bases short and J 1 base short, with 6 bases between. The CDR3 runs to 12 residues. In DNA, the CDR3 is TGTGCCAGCAGGGAGGATAACTATGGCTACACCTTC. Translating gives CASREDNYGYTF.

V gene TRBV30 combines with J gene TRBJ2-7; D uncertain. Germline V gene sequence: CDR1 GTSNPN, CDR2 SVGIG (reference sequence). Trimming cost V 3 bases and J 0 bases, with 6 bases left between them. The CDR3 covers 12 residues. The CDR3, as DNA: TGTGCCTGGAGAGGTCACTCCTACGAGCAGTACTTC. Its translation: CAWRGHSYEQYF.

V is TRBV6-5 and J is TRBJ2-5; no definite D call. The CDR3 is 13 residues long. Per germline, CDR1 MNHEY and CDR2 SVGAGI. Deletions cut 2 bases from V and 5 bases from J, with 9 bases between. The CDR3 region has the DNA TGTGCCAGCAGTTACGGGTTCCGGGAGACCCAGTACTTC. Its protein is CASSYGFRETQYF.

The genes are TRBV6-2 or TRBV6-3 and TRBJ2-7, with 8 bases lining up with TRBD1. Germline V gene lookup returns CDR1 MNHEY and CDR2 SVGEGT. V lost 2 bases and J lost 3; bases outside the gene matches: 3. The CDR3 covers 14 residues. This CDR3 is CASSYGDRNYEQYF. The CDR3, as DNA: TGTGCCAGCAGTTACGGGGACAGGAACTACGAGCAGTACTTC.

The chain carries TRBV9 and TRBJ1-6; D is possibly TRBD1 (5 bases). The germline V and J ends were trimmed by 0 bases and 1 base, with 5 bases remaining between them. Germline loops: CDR1 SGDLS, CDR2 YYNGEE. The CDR3 covers 15 residues. CDR3 sequence reads: CASSVGQSYNSPLHF. The CDR3 nucleotides are TGTGCCAGCAGCGTAGGACAGTCCTATAATTCACCCCTCCACTTT.

The rearrangement joins TRBV19 to TRBJ2-7; D gene uncertain. This CDR3 is built from 12 residues. V lost 3 bases to trimming and J lost 4 bases, with 7 bases between them. Germline V gene sequence: CDR1 LNHDA, CDR2 SQIVND (reference sequence). This CDR3 is CASSMSGYEQYF. The DNA of the CDR3 is TGTGCCAGTAGTATGTCTGGTTACGAGCAGTACTTC.

J is TRBJ1-2 and V is TRBV28, with D possibly being TRBD1 (5 bases). Germline V lookup: CDR1 MDHEN, CDR2 SYDVKM. The CDR3 sequence is 16 residues long. V lost 4 bases and J 5 bases, leaving 20 bases between the germline ends. The CDR3 loop reads CASSSLGAIRPYGYTF. For the CDR3, the DNA is TGTGCCAGCAGTTCACTTGGGGCCATTCGACCATATGGCTACACCTTC.

This rearrangement joins TRBV1 to TRBJ2-7; the listed D gene, TRBD2, was not tested against the DNA. TRBV1 is noted as a pseudogene. The CDR3 totals 13 residues. CDR3 nucleotides: TGCACCAGCAGCCAAGGCGGGCCTGGGGAGCAGTACTTC. Translated, it gives CTSSQGGPGEQYF.

The V call is TRBV6-5, the J call TRBJ1-1, with a tentative D call TRBD1 (5 bases). The germline gives CDR1 MNHEY, CDR2 SVGAGI. The CDR3 is 13 residues long. Trimming shortened V by 2 bases and J by 9 bases, and 13 bases separated the two germline ends. Here the CDR3 DNA reads TGTGCCAGCAGTTACGGAAGGCGGGACCAAGCTTTCTTT. Translating gives CASSYGRRDQAFF.

The count of this clone is one. The CDR3 does not end in the conserved phenylalanine or tryptophan, so this is likely a read error. The limits of the CDR3 on the DNA are not certain, so only TCRdb's listed CDR3 is given. The V call is TRBV5-3, the J call TRBJ2-3; the table names TRBD2, a call not compared with the DNA. TRBV5-3 is recorded as an ORF, its role being uncertain. The CDR3 region is 10 residues in length, termini included. The CDR3 sequence: CARSLVEGCG.

CDR3 coding DNA: TGTGCCAGCATCGAAGGGGCTAGCGGGACAGGAGAGCAGTACTTC. Amino acids: CASIEGASGTGEQYF. This chain uses TRBV6-5 with TRBJ2-7; TRBD2 is a possible D gene (9 bases). The CDR3 totals 15 residues. With 7 bases removed from V and 7 bases from J, the gap between germline ends came to 23 bases. CDR1 is MNHEY, CDR2 SVGAGI, per germline.

The V and J genes are TRBV28 and TRBJ2-7; D could derive from TRBD1 or TRBD2 (5 bases each). CDR3 size: 14 residues. The V end lost 10 bases, the J end lost 0 bases, and 16 bases lay between the germline ends. Germline V CDR1 and CDR2: MDHEN, SYDVKM. DNA for the CDR3: TGTGCCACCACCGCCCCAGGGAGCTCCTACGAGCAGTACTTC. Translating it yields CATTAPGSSYEQYF.

The chain joins TRBV5-1 to TRBJ2-7, with D possibly TRBD1 on 6 matching bases. CDR1 and CDR2 (germline): SGHRS, YFSETQ. The CDR3 is 13 amino acids. With 3 bases removed from V and 2 bases from J, the gap between germline ends came to 9 bases. The CDR3 nucleotides are TGCGCCAGCAGCTCGGACAGAACCTACGAGCAGTACTTC. Amino acids: CASSSDRTYEQYF. Complete variable domain (other parts from reference TRBV5-1 and TRBJ2-7): KAGVTQTPRYLIKTRGQQVTLSCSPISGHRSVSWYQQTPGQGLQFLFEYFSETQRNKGNFPGRFSGRQFSNSRSEMNVSTLELGDSALYLCASSSDRTYEQYFGPGTRLTVT.

The rearrangement links TRBV5-1 to TRBJ1-4; 8 bases map to TRBD1. The CDR3 has 14 amino acids. The V gene end was trimmed by 6 bases and the J gene end by 1 base; junction bases not matched to a gene: 2. CDR1 is SGHRS and CDR2 is YFSETQ in the germline V gene. CDR3 nucleotides: TGCGCCAGCACACAGGGGGAAACTAATGAAAAACTGTTTTTT. This sequence encodes CASTQGETNEKLFF.

The chain recombines TRBV18 with TRBJ2-1; 7 bases align to TRBD1. Trimming removed 2 bases from V and 8 bases from J; junction bases left unmatched: 9. This CDR3 spans 15 amino acids. Germline V gives CDR1 KGHSH, CDR2 LQKENI. Here the CDR3 reads CASSPYEGARDEQFF. CDR3 bases: TGTGCCAGCTCACCATACGAGGGGGCACGGGATGAGCAGTTCTTC.

The chain joins TRBV7-9 to TRBJ2-1; no firm D call. This CDR3 spans 12 amino acids. Germline V CDR1 and CDR2: SEHNR, FQNEAQ (reference sequence). The V end was cut by 3 bases, the J end by 10 bases, with 10 bases between. The CDR3 DNA reads as TGTGCCAGCAGCTTTACCGGTCGGGAGCAGTTCTTC. Translating it yields CASSFTGREQFF.

This clone was counted a single time. The V gene is TRBV3-1 (or the pseudogene TRBV3-2), the J gene TRBJ2-4; 9 positions match TRBD1. The CDR3 has 13 amino acids. With V trimmed by 6 bases and J by 5 bases, 2 bases remained unmatched. From germline, CDR1 is LGHDT and CDR2 YNNKEL (reference sequence). The CDR3 here is CASRRTGENIQYF. In nucleotides, the CDR3 is TGTGCCAGCAGGAGGACAGGGGAAAACATTCAGTACTTC.

This chain links TRBV7-3 with TRBJ2-1, with TRBD2 matching 10 bases. CDR1 and CDR2 from the germline V gene are SGHTA and FQGTGA. CDR3 length: 19 residues. J gave up 0 bases and V 4 bases, and 12 bases lay outside the gene matches. DNA for the CDR3: TGTGCCAGCAGCTCCCGCGGGGGGACTAGCGAGAGCTCCTACAATGAGCAGTTCTTC. This encodes CASSSRGGTSESSYNEQFF.

This chain uses TRBV4-1 with TRBJ1-1; no firm D call. Germline V gene lookup returns CDR1 MGHRA and CDR2 YSYEKL. V gave up 6 bases and J gave up 1 base, with 9 bases separating them. This CDR3 is built from 13 residues. The CDR3 DNA is TGCGCCAGCAGACTCACAGAGAACACTGAAGCTTTCTTT. This translates into CASRLTENTEAFF.

This chain uses TRBV5-1 with TRBJ1-1; TRBD1 is a possible D gene (5 bases). The germline V gene encodes CDR1 SGHRS and CDR2 YFSETQ. The ends were cut back, 2 bases at V and 4 bases at J, with 9 bases in the middle. The CDR3 totals 13 residues. CDR3 region: CASSFLGLTEAFF. DNA of the CDR3: TGCGCCAGCAGCTTTTTGGGGCTCACTGAAGCTTTCTTT.

As DNA, the CDR3 is TGTGCCAGCAGCGCACAGGGACAGGGCCCCGATACGCAGTATTTT. It yields the protein CASSAQGQGPDTQYF. The rearrangement links TRBV21-1 to TRBJ2-3; TRBD1, the table's D call, lacks a check against the DNA. TRBV21-1 is a listed pseudogene. The CDR3 sequence is 15 residues long.

This sequence joins TRBV9 and TRBJ1-1; D gene ambiguous. CDR1 and CDR2 (germline): SGDLS, YYNGEE. V was cut by 4 bases and J by 1 base, with 11 bases left in between. The CDR3 has 14 residues. For the CDR3, the DNA is TGTGCCAGCAGCATTGAGTTAGAGAACACTGAAGCTTTCTTT. As protein: CASSIELENTEAFF.

The chain combines TRBV13 with TRBJ2-1; possibly TRBD1 for D (6 bases). V was pared by 3 bases and J by 5 bases, with 14 bases between. The CDR3 loop spans 15 amino acids. Germline V gene sequence: CDR1 PRHDT, CDR2 FYEKMQ (reference sequence). The CDR3 region has the DNA TGTGCCAGCAGCTTCCGGTTCAAGGGGGACAATGAGCAGTTCTTC. Amino acids: CASSFRFKGDNEQFF.

The chain links TRBV5-1 to TRBJ1-4; possibly TRBD1 for D (5 bases). The CDR3 has 14 residues. The germline V gene encodes CDR1 SGHRS and CDR2 YFSETQ. The V and J ends lost 5 bases and 8 bases respectively, with 16 bases between them. The CDR3, as DNA: TGCGCCAGCAGGGCCAGGGCCCTGGAGGAAAAACTGTTTTTT. This sequence encodes CASRARALEEKLFF.

The chain has TRBV5-4 and TRBJ2-2; 8 bases match TRBD2. V shed 4 bases, J shed 6 bases, and the junction held 8 bases outside the gene matches. CDR1 SGHNT and CDR2 YYREEE come from the germline V gene (reference sequence). The CDR3 runs 15 residues. In nucleotides, the CDR3 is TGTGCCAGCAGCGTGCGACGGGGGGGCTCCGGGGAGCTGTTTTTT. Its translation is CASSVRRGGSGELFF.